The present T cell receptor (beta chain) was sequenced within a study of OX40 agonist ivuxolimab in advanced cancers. Looking at the study overall: Ivuxolimab is an agonistic anti-OX40 (CD134) antibody, and patients were treated with it. Every 2 weeks, patients received ivuxolimab intravenously, dosed at 0.01 to 10 mg/kg. The dose-escalation group included hepatocellular carcinoma, melanoma, renal cell carcinoma and head and neck cancer.

The study, taken as a whole, reports: The antigen specificity of the peripheral T cells (those that were expanded) was not determined.

Notes on this clone: Its antigen is unknown.

This table comes from immunoSEQ multiplex PCR, and its TCRdb copy is limited to in-frame clones, with some not included. The data show 100,000 or so clones, with 84% seen just once and about 5.5% held by the top ten. The sample consisted of CD4+ or CD8+ T cells sorted from blood, taken in a trial of the OX40 agonist ivuxolimab. The origin of this receptor is an adult with an advanced solid tumor such as melanoma, head and neck, liver or kidney cancer.

The CDR3 loop is CSVVEREGLYNEQFF. The DNA of the CDR3 is TGCAGCGTTGTAGAGCGGGAGGGCCTTTACAATGAGCAGTTCTTC. V is TRBV29-1 and J is TRBJ2-1; 10 bases are shared with TRBD2. Germline CDR1 SQVTM, CDR2 ANQGSEA. Trimming cost V 4 bases and J 4 bases; bases outside gene matches: 7. CDR3 size: 15 residues.